These T cell receptor beta chains were read from a single sample in a study of CD8 T cells in Susac syndrome. One entry per CDR3 protein, called by TCRdb with MiXCR from the immunoSEQ multiplex PCR reads. The table includes more than 95,000 distinct CDR3 sequences, around 94% detected once. Sequenced sample: CD4+ T cells from PBMCs. The source of these receptors is a human donor in good health. CDR3s include the opening cysteine and the closing phenylalanine or tryptophan. The D gene is left open where the match is weak. Some rows mark clone size as missing; the rest say once, few, many or name a class of expanded clone.

.,TRBD1,TRBV3-1,TRBJ1-1,TGTGCCAGCAGCTGGGTTTCCCGGGACAGACCATACATGAACACTGAAGCTTTCTTT,CASSWVSRDRPYMNTEAFF
.,.,TRBV20-1,TRBJ2-3,TGCAGTGCTAGGCCGCGCGGGCAGGCGGAAGATACGCAGTATTTT,CSARPRGQAEDTQYF
.,.,TRBV7-2,TRBJ1-1,TGTGCCAGCAGCTTAGGTCGGTATACTGAAGCTTTCTTT,CASSLGRYTEAFF
.,.,TRBV3-1,TRBJ2-7,TGTGCCAGCAGCCAAGGCTCTTTTAGGGACAACTCCTACGAGCAGTACTTC,CASSQGSFRDNSYEQYF
.,.,TRBV12-3/TRBV12-4,TRBJ2-6,TGTGCCAGCACTTTACCCGTCCTCTCTGGGGCCAACGTCCTGACTTTC,CASTLPVLSGANVLTF
.,.,TRBV5-5,TRBJ2-5,TGTGCCAGCAGCGCCCCGAGCGATGACTTGCCCCAGTACTTC,CASSAPSDDLPQYF
.,.,TRBV6-2/TRBV6-3,TRBJ2-7,TGTGCCAGCAGCCAGCAGAATAGAGTTCACGAGCAGTACTTC,CASSQQNRVHEQYF
.,.,TRBV4-1,TRBJ1-5,TGCGCCAGCAGCCAATTCACAGGGATGGGCAATCAGCCCCAGCATTTT,CASSQFTGMGNQPQHF
.,TRBD1,TRBV7-6,TRBJ1-2,TGTGCCAGCAGCTCTGGACAGGGAGGTGGCTACACCTTC,CASSSGQGGGYTF
.,.,TRBV12-3/TRBV12-4,TRBJ2-5,TGTGCCAGCAGGGGCCCGGTGACCCAGTACTTC,CASRGPVTQYF
.,TRBD1,TRBV29-1,TRBJ1-2,TGCAGCGTTGAACCCCCCTTGGGGACAGAGACTGGCTACACCTTC,CSVEPPLGTETGYTF
once,.,TRBV4-1,TRBJ2-7,TGCGCCGTCAGCCGAGGGGGACCACCCGACGAGCAGTACTTC,CAVSRGGPPDEQYF
.,.,TRBV19,TRBJ2-1,TGTGCCAGTACGGGGGCGGGAGAATCGCAGTTCTTC,CASTGAGESQFF
.,.,TRBV20-1,TRBJ1-2,TGCAGTGCTAGAAATCGGGACTATGGCTACACCTTC,CSARNRDYGYTF
once,.,TRBV3-1,TRBJ1-2,TGTGCCAGCAGCCCCATTCGGGGAGGCTACACCTTC,CASSPIRGGYTF
.,.,TRBV5-1,TRBJ2-7,TGCGCCAGCAGCTTGGTACCCGGACTGGACTACGAGCAGTACTTC,CASSLVPGLDYEQYF
.,TRBD2,TRBV29-1,TRBJ2-7,TGCAGCGTTCTATGGGCTAGCGGGAGGGCCCGGGAGCAGTACTTC,CSVLWASGRAREQYF
.,.,TRBV20-1,TRBJ1-3,TGCAGTGCTAGAGATAGACAGCGCTCTGGAAACACCATATATTTT,CSARDRQRSGNTIYF
.,TRBD2,TRBV20-1,TRBJ2-7,TGCAGTGCTAGAGAGGGACTAGCGTCTAGCTCCTACGAGCAGTACTTC,CSAREGLASSSYEQYF
.,.,TRBV20-1,TRBJ2-7,TGCAGTGCTAGAGATGGCCAGGGACTCCCCTACGAGCAGTACTTC,CSARDGQGLPYEQYF
.,.,TRBV20-1,TRBJ1-6,TGCAGTGCTCCACCTACGGGAGAATATAATTCACCCCTCCACTTT,CSAPPTGEYNSPLHF
.,TRBD2,TRBV2,TRBJ2-1,TGTGCCAGCACCCGACTAGCGGGAGGGCTGAATGAGCAGTTCTTC,CASTRLAGGLNEQFF
.,TRBD1,TRBV20-1,TRBJ1-2,TGCAGTTCCCGAGGGGGCGAGGTCTATGGCTACACCTTC,CSSRGGEVYGYTF
.,.,TRBV5-1,TRBJ1-2,TGCGCCAGCAGCTCCACCTTCACCGGGAACTATGGCTACACCTTC,CASSSTFTGNYGYTF
.,.,TRBV7-2,TRBJ2-3,TGTGCCACCAGAGGCGGGGGCACAGATACGCAGTATTTT,CATRGGGTDTQYF
.,.,TRBV12-3/TRBV12-4,TRBJ1-1,TGTGCCAGCAGGGCGACAGAGAACACTGAAGCTTTCTTT,CASRATENTEAFF
.,TRBD2,TRBV7-2,TRBJ2-1,TGTGCCAGCAGTCCCCATTCCGGGACTAGCGCGAACAATGAGCAGTTCTTC,CASSPHSGTSANNEQFF
.,TRBD1,TRBV27,TRBJ2-2,TGTGCCAGCAGTTTCCTCCTCACAGGGGGGAACACCGGGGAGCTGTTTTTT,CASSFLLTGGNTGELFF
.,TRBD2,TRBV12-3/TRBV12-4,TRBJ2-5,TGTGCCAGCAGCCCGCGACTAGCGGGAGTTGAGACCCAGTACTTC,CASSPRLAGVETQYF
.,.,TRBV6-2/TRBV6-3,TRBJ2-7,TGTGCCAGCAGTGACGGAGAGTACTACGAGCAGTACTTC,CASSDGEYYEQYF
once,TRBD2,TRBV4-3,TRBJ2-1,TGCGCCAGCAGCCAAGCCGGGACTAGCAACGGGGAGCAGTTCTTC,CASSQAGTSNGEQFF
.,TRBD2,TRBV4-1,TRBJ2-2,TGCGCCAGCACCCCTGGACTAGCGAGAACCTCCCGAACCGGGGAGCTGTTTTTT,CASTPGLARTSRTGELFF
.,.,TRBV20-1,TRBJ2-3,TGCAGTGCTGGAGAGATAGGACAGCTCACAGATACGCAGTATTTT,CSAGEIGQLTDTQYF
.,.,TRBV4-1,TRBJ1-2,TGCGCCAGCAGCCAACCTCTGTTAAACAGGGCCCCCTATGGCTACACCTTC,CASSQPLLNRAPYGYTF
.,.,TRBV2,TRBJ2-7,TGTGCCAGCAGTGAATGGCCGCGAGGTCGTGACGAGCAGTACTTC,CASSEWPRGRDEQYF
.,.,TRBV12-1,TRBJ2-2,.,CASSGGTPNPGSCFF
.,TRBD1,TRBV15,TRBJ2-5,TGTGCCACCAGCAGAAAACGGGACAGCCAAGAGACCCAGTACTTC,CATSRKRDSQETQYF
.,.,TRBV11-2,TRBJ2-3,TGTGCCAGCAGCCCGTCGAGAGATACGCAGTATTTT,CASSPSRDTQYF
.,TRBD2,TRBV3-1,TRBJ2-1,TGTGCCAGCAGCGACCCTTCGGGACTAGCGGGACTTGTGGGGAGCAATGAGCAGTTCTTC,CASSDPSGLAGLVGSNEQFF
.,.,TRBV2,TRBJ1-5,TGTGCCAGCAGGATGGGGATCAATCAGCCCCAGCATTTT,CASRMGINQPQHF
.,TRBD1,TRBV20-1,TRBJ1-2,TGCAGTGCCCGCCGGGACAGGGGGGACTATGGCTACACCTTC,CSARRDRGDYGYTF
.,.,TRBV30,TRBJ1-5,TGTGCCTATGACAGCCCCCGCCCGCCCCAGCATTTT,CAYDSPRPPQHF
.,TRBD1,TRBV19,TRBJ1-5,TGTGCCAGTAGACAAGGGACAGAAAATCAGCCCCAGCATTTT,CASRQGTENQPQHF
.,.,TRBV5-6,TRBJ2-2,TGTGCCAGCAGCTTTTGGGCCCTGAACACCGGGGAGCTGTTTTTT,CASSFWALNTGELFF
.,.,TRBV10-1,TRBJ2-3,TGCGCCAGCAGTGAGTCGGGGGAAGGGAATACGCAGTATTTT,CASSESGEGNTQYF
.,.,TRBV29-1,TRBJ2-3,TGCAGCGTTGAGGGCTGGGGGAGCACAGATACGCAGTATTTT,CSVEGWGSTDTQYF